This T cell receptor (beta chain) was identified during a study of blood T cell repertoires in COVID-19. Participant age was roughly 18 to 95 years, and participants resided in approximately 25 US areas. Cohorts were assigned according to the clinical history that participants reported. Trimming at V came to 4 bases and at J to 0 bases, leaving 3 bases not matched to a gene. The CDR3 is 14 residues long. Germline assignment: CDR1 LNHDA and CDR2 SQIVND (reference sequence). In the study's own analysis: Nucleated cell number was recorded as an estimate derived from reference gene primer amplification. Method: immunoSEQ multiplex PCR; TCRdb's copy keeps in-frame clones and lacks some. That table furnishes V, J and clone size, whereas the DNA furnished D and trimming. Of about 200,000 clones listed, about 82% are singletons.

The sample comprised PBMCs or T cells enriched from blood (not recorded which). This chain joins TRBV19 and TRBJ2-7; 7 bases map to TRBD1. This TCR came from a middle-aged man with acute COVID-19. The CDR3 nucleotides read TGTGCCAGTAGTAAATACAGGGGCTCCTACGAGCAGTACTTC. Its translation is CASSKYRGSYEQYF.